The clone carrying this T cell receptor beta chain showed up just once. This record belongs to a study of blood T cell repertoires in COVID-19. Study context: Sources were T cells, B-cell-depleted T cells, or PBMCs; the material itself was cDNA or gDNA.

Using immunoSEQ multiplex PCR, the repertoire was profiled, and TCRdb retains in-frame clones only, with some absent. The sample holds some 150,000 clones; about 80% are singletons and the top ten take 5.5% to 7%. This CDR3 comprises 12 residues. Germline CDR1 reads SQVTM; CDR2 reads ANQGSEA. The V gene lost 7 bases and the J gene lost 5 bases, with 11 bases spanning the gap. The sequence was collected from a human donor in a cohort sampled during active COVID-19. This rearrangement joins TRBV29-1 to TRBJ2-2; possibly TRBD2 for D (6 bases). Material: peripheral blood. The CDR3 sequence is CSAHRGTGELFF. In nucleotides, the CDR3 is TGCAGCGCCCATCGGGGGACCGGGGAGCTGTTTTTT.